This record concerns one T cell receptor beta chain sequence. Assay: immunoSEQ multiplex PCR; the TCRdb copy retains only in-frame clones and omits some. The sample lists approximately 300,000 clones; just over 85% were seen once. The entry originates in a study of blood T cell repertoires in COVID-19. Trimming took 0 bases from V and 1 from J, leaving 8 bases between them. The CDR3 has 15 residues. Germline V gene data show CDR1 as KGHSH and CDR2 as LQKENI. The chain is built from TRBV18 and TRBJ2-3; a possible D gene is TRBD2 (5 bases). The TCR sequence derives from a man aged 25 to 40 who had recovered from COVID-19. Sequenced input: PBMCs or T cells enriched from blood (not recorded which). Here the CDR3 DNA reads TGTGCCAGCTCACCACCGAATAGCGGCACAGATACGCAGTATTTT. Translating it yields CASSPPNSGTDTQYF.